At least ten counts were recorded for the clone carrying this TCR beta chain. TCRdb re-called the RT-PCR reads through MiXCR, storing one row per CDR3 protein. The repertoire holds more than 550,000 distinct CDR3 sequences, approximately 11% seen once, with approximately 10% in the top ten. The CDR3 loop spans 13 amino acids. With 2 bases removed from V and 6 bases from J, the gap between germline ends came to 11 bases. The germline V gene has CDR1 SNHLY and CDR2 FYNNEI. This sample is drawn from a study of response to subunit inactivated influenza vaccine. The same data also contributed to another study, on T cells expressing NK-cell markers. As that report states: TCR beta cDNA was generated via 5'RACE template switching incorporating UMIs. Each TCR beta repertoire originated in sorted T cells that were CD3+CD56+NKG2C+, CD3+CD56+NKG2C- or CD3+CD56-NKG2C+. Out of eight donors sequenced, seven tested HCMV-seropositive and the remaining one seronegative. NKG2C+ dominant clonotypes from roughly 6 donors made up about 1.0-7.5% of CD8+ T cells. Leadership of the CD3+CD56-NKG2C+ fraction also belonged to these clonotypes in several donors.

The receptor comes from a man aged 50-60 years who received an inactivated influenza vaccine. Sequencing used PBMCs from blood, obtained on the day of vaccination. The chain recombines TRBV2 with TRBJ2-7; the D is unclear. Here the CDR3 reads CASSESSWGEQYF. The CDR3 region has the DNA TGTGCCAGCAGTGAAAGCAGTTGGGGCGAGCAGTACTTC.